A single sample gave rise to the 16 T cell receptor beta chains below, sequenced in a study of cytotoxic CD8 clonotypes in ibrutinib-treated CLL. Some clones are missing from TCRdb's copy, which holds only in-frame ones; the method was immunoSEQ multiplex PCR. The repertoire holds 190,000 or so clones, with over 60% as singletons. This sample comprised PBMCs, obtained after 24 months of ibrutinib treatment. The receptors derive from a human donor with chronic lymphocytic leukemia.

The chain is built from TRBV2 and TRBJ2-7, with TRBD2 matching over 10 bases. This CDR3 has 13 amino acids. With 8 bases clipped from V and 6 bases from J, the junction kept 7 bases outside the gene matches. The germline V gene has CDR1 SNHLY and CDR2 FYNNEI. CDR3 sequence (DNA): TGTGCCAGCGGCGAGCGGGAGGGACTCGAGCAGTACTTC. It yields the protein CASGEREGLEQYF.

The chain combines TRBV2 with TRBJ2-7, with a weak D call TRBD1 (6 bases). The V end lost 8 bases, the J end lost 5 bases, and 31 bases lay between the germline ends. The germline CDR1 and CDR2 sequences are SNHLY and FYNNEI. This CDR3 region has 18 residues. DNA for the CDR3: TGTGCCAGCTGGGCCCCGTACGTAGGGCTAGGGGGTCTGGACGAGCAGTACTTC. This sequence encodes CASWAPYVGLGGLDEQYF.

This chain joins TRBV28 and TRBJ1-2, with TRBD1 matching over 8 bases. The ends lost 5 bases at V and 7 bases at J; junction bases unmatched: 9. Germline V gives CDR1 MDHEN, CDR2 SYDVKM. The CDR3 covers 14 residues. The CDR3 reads CASSTPGRGPGYTF. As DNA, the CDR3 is TGTGCCAGCAGTACCCCGGGCAGGGGGCCTGGCTACACCTTC.

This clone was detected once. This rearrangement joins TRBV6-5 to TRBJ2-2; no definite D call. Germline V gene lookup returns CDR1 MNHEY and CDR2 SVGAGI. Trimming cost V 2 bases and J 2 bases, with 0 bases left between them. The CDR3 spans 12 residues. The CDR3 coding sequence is TGTGCCAGCAGTTACAACACCGGGGAGCTGTTTTTT. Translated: CASSYNTGELFF.

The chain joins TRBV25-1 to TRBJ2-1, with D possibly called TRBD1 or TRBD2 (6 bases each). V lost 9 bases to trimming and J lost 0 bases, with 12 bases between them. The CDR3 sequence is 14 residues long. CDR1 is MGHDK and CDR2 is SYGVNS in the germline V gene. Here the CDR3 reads CASKGGSSYNEQFF. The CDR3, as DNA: TGTGCCAGTAAAGGGGGGAGCTCCTACAATGAGCAGTTCTTC.

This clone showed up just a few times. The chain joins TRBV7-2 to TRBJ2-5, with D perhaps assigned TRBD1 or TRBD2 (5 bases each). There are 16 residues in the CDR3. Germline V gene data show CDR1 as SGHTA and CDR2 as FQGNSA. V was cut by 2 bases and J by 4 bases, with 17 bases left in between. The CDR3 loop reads CASSLRYVRGVETQYF. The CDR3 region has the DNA TGTGCCAGCAGCTTACGTTACGTGAGGGGAGTAGAGACCCAGTACTTC.

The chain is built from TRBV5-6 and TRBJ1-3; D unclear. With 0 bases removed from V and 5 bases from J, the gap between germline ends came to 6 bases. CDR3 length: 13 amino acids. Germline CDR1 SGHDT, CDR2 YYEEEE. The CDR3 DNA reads TGTGCCAGCAGCTTGGAACGGAGAAACACCATATATTTT. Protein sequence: CASSLERRNTIYF.

Written as DNA, the CDR3 is TGTGCCAGCAGCACCGAGCGAGTCAGCTCCTACAATGAGCAGTTCTTC. It specifies CASSTERVSSYNEQFF. V is TRBV7-8 and J is TRBJ2-1; D gene uncertain. CDR1 is SGHVS and CDR2 is FQNEAQ in the germline V gene. V was clipped by 5 bases and J by 0 bases, with 14 bases between them. The CDR3 is 16 amino acids.

CDR3 in amino acids: CASSPPGRCNEKLFF. CDR3 DNA: TGTGCCAGCAGCCCTCCGGGTAGGTGTAATGAAAAACTGTTTTTT. This rearrangement joins TRBV7-3 to TRBJ1-4; no clear D gene. Trimming removed 5 bases from V and 4 bases from J, with 14 bases in between. The germline CDR1 and CDR2 sequences are SGHTA and FQGTGA. CDR3 length equals 15 residues.

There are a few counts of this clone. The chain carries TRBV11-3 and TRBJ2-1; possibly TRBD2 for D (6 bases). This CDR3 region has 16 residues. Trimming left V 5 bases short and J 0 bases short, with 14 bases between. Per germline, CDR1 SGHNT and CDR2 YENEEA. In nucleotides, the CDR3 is TGTGCCAGCAGCCAAAGATTAGCGGACTCCTACAATGAGCAGTTCTTC. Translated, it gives CASSQRLADSYNEQFF.

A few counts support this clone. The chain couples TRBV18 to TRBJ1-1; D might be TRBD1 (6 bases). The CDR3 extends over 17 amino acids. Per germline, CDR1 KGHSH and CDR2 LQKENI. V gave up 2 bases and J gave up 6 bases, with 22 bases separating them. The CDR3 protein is CASSPSVGGLGTSEAFF. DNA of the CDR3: TGTGCCAGCTCACCATCGGTGGGGGGGCTGGGGACATCTGAAGCTTTCTTT. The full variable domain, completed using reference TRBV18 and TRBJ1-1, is NAGVMQNPRHLVRRRGQEARLRCSPMKGHSHVYWYRQLPEEGLKFMVYLQKENIIDESGMPKERFSAEFPKEGPSILRIQQVVRGDSAAYFCASSPSVGGLGTSEAFFGQGTRLTVV.

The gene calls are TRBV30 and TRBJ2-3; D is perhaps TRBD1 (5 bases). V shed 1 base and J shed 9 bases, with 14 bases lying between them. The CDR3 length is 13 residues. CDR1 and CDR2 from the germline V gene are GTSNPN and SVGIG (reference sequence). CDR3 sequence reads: CAWSDPPRVTQYF. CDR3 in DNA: TGTGCCTGGAGTGATCCTCCCAGGGTAACGCAGTATTTT.

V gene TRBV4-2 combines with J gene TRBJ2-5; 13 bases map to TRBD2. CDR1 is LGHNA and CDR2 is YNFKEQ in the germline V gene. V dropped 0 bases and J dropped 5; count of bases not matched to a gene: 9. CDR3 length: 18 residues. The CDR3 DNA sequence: TGTGCCAGCAGCCAAGATCTTGGGACTAGCGGGAATTACGAGACCCAGTACTTC. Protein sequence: CASSQDLGTSGNYETQYF.

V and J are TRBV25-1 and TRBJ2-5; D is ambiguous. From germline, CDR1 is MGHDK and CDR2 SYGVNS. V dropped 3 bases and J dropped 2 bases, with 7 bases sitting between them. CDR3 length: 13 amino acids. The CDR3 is CASSDRNQETQYF. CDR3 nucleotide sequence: TGTGCCAGCAGTGATAGGAATCAAGAGACCCAGTACTTC.

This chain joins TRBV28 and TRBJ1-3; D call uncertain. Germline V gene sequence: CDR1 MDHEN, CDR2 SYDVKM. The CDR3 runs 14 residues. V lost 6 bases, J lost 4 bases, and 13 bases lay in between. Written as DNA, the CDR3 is TGTGCCAGCAGCCTAAACAGCTTAGGAAACACCATATATTTT. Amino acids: CASSLNSLGNTIYF.

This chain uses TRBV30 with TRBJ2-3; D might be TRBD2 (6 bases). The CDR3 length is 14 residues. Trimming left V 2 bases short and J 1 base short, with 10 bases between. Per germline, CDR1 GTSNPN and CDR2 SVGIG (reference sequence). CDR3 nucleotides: TGTGCCTGGAGTTCCGGGAGTGGCACAGATACGCAGTATTTT. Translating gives CAWSSGSGTDTQYF.